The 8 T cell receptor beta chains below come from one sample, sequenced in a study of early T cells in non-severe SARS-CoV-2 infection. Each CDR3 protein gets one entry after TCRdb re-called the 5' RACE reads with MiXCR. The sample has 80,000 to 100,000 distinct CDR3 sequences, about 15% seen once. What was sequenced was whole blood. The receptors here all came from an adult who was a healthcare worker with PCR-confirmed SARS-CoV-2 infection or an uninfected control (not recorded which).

CDR3 in amino acids: CSALKGTDTQYF. The CDR3 DNA sequence: TGCAGCGCCCTCAAGGGCACAGATACGCAGTATTTT. J is TRBJ2-3 and V is TRBV29-1; D unresolved. This CDR3 is 12 amino acids long. V lost 7 bases and J 1 base, leaving 9 bases between the germline ends. CDR1 is SQVTM and CDR2 is ANQGSEA in the germline V gene.

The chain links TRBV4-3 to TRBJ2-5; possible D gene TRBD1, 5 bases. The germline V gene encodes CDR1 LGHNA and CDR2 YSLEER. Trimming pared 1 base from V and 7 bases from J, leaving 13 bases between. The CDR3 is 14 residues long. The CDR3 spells CASSQVYPQGTQYF. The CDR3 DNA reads TGCGCCAGCAGCCAAGTATACCCCCAGGGGACCCAGTACTTC.

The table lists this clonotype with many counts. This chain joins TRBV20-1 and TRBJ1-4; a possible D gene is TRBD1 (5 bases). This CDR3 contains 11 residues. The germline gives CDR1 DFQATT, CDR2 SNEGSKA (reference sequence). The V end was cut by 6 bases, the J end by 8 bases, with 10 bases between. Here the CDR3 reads CSARGPEKLFF. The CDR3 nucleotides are TGCAGTGCCCGGGGCCCGGAAAAACTGTTTTTT.

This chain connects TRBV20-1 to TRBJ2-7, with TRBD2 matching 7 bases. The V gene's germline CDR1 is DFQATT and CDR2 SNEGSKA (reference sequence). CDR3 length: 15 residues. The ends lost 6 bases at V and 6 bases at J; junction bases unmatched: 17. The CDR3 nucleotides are TGCAGTGCCCGTGGGGGGGGGAGCCCCCTTGGCGAGCAGTACTTC. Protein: CSARGGGSPLGEQYF.

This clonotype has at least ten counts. This CDR3 reads CASSPQGRDYEQYF. The CDR3 nucleotides read TGTGCCAGCAGTCCCCAGGGGCGGGACTACGAGCAGTACTTC. This sequence joins TRBV28 and TRBJ2-7, with D possibly being TRBD1 or TRBD2 (6 bases each). This CDR3 spans 14 amino acids. Trimming took 5 bases from V and 3 from J, leaving 14 bases between them. The V gene's germline CDR1 is MDHEN and CDR2 SYDVKM.

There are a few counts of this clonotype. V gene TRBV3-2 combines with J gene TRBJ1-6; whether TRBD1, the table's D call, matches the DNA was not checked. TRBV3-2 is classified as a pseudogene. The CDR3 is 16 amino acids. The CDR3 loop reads CASSQEWDRGNSPLHF. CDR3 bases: TGTGCCAGCAGCCAAGAATGGGACAGGGGAAATTCACCCCTCCACTTT.

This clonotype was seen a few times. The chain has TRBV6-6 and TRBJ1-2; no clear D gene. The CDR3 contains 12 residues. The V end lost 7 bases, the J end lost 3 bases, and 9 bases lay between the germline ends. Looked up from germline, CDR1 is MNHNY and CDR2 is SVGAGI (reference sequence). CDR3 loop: CASTLRHYGYTF. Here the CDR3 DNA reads TGTGCCAGCACCCTACGGCACTATGGCTACACCTTC.

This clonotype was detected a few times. This CDR3 is CASSSLGNEQFF. The CDR3 nucleotides read TGTGCCAGCAGCAGCTTGGGCAATGAGCAGTTCTTC. The chain combines TRBV7-9 with TRBJ2-1, with D unclear. The CDR3 loop spans 12 amino acids. Germline lookup yields CDR1 SEHNR and CDR2 FQNEAQ (reference sequence). V dropped 5 bases and J dropped 6 bases, with 8 bases sitting between them. The variable domain in full, completed from reference TRBV7-9 and TRBJ2-1, reads DTGVSQNPRHKITKRGQNVTFRCDPISEHNRLYWYRQTLGQGPEFLTYFQNEAQLEKSRLLSDRFSAERPKGSFSTLEIQRTEQGDSAMYLCASSSLGNEQFFGPGTRLTVL.